This TCR beta chain emerged from a study of T-cell reconstitution after alpha-beta-depleted transplantation in children (dated by TCRdb to about 2016). Concerning the study at large: Using TCR repertoire profiling, the study followed T-cell immune reconstitution in a quantitative way in children after TCRalphabeta/CD19-depleted allogeneic hematopoietic cell transplantation. Broader findings and caveats from the paper: The apparently early recovery of alphabetaT-cell counts about two months after transplant reportedly depended on only several hundred rapidly expanded clones that came from non-depleted graft cells. Over the following months the frequencies of hyperexpanded clones went down, and after one year T-cell counts and TCRbeta diversity were mostly credited to newly produced T cells. In some patients, the high TCRbeta diversity seen at day 60 was put down to recipient T cells and intrathymic progenitors that had survived conditioning.

This clonotype was observed a handful of times. The antigen it recognizes is unknown. The sample holds no much larger clone one base away, and base qualities are not on file. V is pared back by 0 bases and J by 10 bases, with 14 bases lying between the germline termini. As encoded in the germline V gene, CDR1 is SGHDT while CDR2 is YYEEEE. The CDR3 has 15 amino acids, counting the end cysteine and phenylalanine. Of all the DNA, just the CDR3 is kept, 45 bases in frame from base 1. To prepare the library, PCR was applied. Instrument on record: Illumina HiSeq 2500. Molecular barcoding was employed in the preparation of TCR libraries, with unique molecular identifiers being used to normalize TCRbeta repertoire quantification. TCRdb reran the public reads through fastp at Q25 and MiXCR, keeping productive beta chains. One record per CDR3 amino acid sequence lists the most common genes and DNA. For this sample the table gives 610,000 or so distinct CDR3 sequences, of which 27% were detected only once. In total, the top ten clones hold 30% to 45% of the sample.

The sample's treatment or condition label, in plain terms: allogeneic hematopoietic cell transplantation with graft depleted of TCRalphabeta T cells and CD19 B cells. Transplant recipients were children who received TCRalphabeta/CD19-depleted allogeneic hematopoietic cell grafts. Specimen: PBMCs, collected before TCRalphabeta/CD19-depleted stem cell transplant. The receptor was isolated from a boy younger than two with Wiskott-Aldrich syndrome, due to receive a stem cell transplant. Recombination joined TRBV5-6 with TRBJ1-6; a tentative D match to TRBD1 spans 5 bases. The sequenced DNA: TGTGCCAGCAGCTTGGGGTCGATTAGGGGATCACCCCTCCACTTT. Its amino acids are CASSLGSIRGSPLHF.